Given below is one TCR beta chain in context. Its antigen is not known. The germline V and J ends were trimmed by 7 bases and 2 bases, with 11 bases remaining between them. The CDR3 spans 14 residues. Germline CDR1 reads SGHTA; CDR2 reads FQGNSA. This entry comes from a study of OX40 agonist ivuxolimab in advanced cancers. About the study: Patients got intravenous ivuxolimab at 0.01 to 10 mg/kg every 2 weeks. Recorded diagnoses for dose-escalation patients were hepatocellular carcinoma, melanoma, renal cell or head and neck cancer. Partial responses were observed in three patients, of whom one had hepatocellular carcinoma and two had cutaneous melanoma. Study results and caveats: On average, a greater number of expanded clones characterised CD8+ T cells relative to CD4+.

Some clones are missing from TCRdb's copy, which holds only in-frame ones; the method was immunoSEQ multiplex PCR. The repertoire holds 75,000 to 95,000 clones, with 75% to 90% as singletons. Source: CD4+ or CD8+ T cells sorted from blood, taken in a trial of the OX40 agonist ivuxolimab. The chain is built from TRBV7-2 and TRBJ2-2, with a possible D match to TRBD2 (6 bases). This TCR derives from an adult with an advanced solid tumor such as melanoma, head and neck, liver or kidney cancer. The CDR3 region is CASTRDSNTGELFF. As DNA, the CDR3 is TGTGCCAGCACCCGGGACTCTAACACCGGGGAGCTGTTTTTT.